A selection of T cell receptor beta chains follows, all from one sample in a study of blood T cell repertoires in COVID-19. Profiling relied on immunoSEQ multiplex PCR, and the TCRdb table lists in-frame clones only, not all of them. Among about 250,000 clones, 80% to 90% were seen once, and the ten largest hold roughly 2.3%. The specimen was PBMCs or T cells enriched from blood (not recorded which). The source is a woman aged 18-29 years who had recovered from COVID-19. Both conserved end residues are part of each CDR3. A D gene is named only where the DNA matches it firmly.

j_gene	d_gene	v_gene	CDR3aa	CDR3nt
TRBJ1-6	TRBD1	TRBV11-2	CASSLALQGVTLHF	TGTGCCAGCAGCTTAGCGTTACAGGGGGTAACCCTCCACTTT
TRBJ1-1	.	TRBV7-6	CASSFSREGTEAFF	TGTGCCAGCAGCTTCTCCAGGGAAGGCACTGAAGCTTTCTTT
TRBJ1-1	.	TRBV5-1	CASSFGVLLENTEAFF	TGCGCCAGCAGCTTCGGGGTGTTGCTTGAGAACACTGAAGCTTTCTTT
TRBJ2-5	.	TRBV5-6	CASSLSETQYF	TGTGCCAGCAGCTTGTCGGAGACCCAGTACTTC
TRBJ1-2	.	TRBV4-1	CASSEGAGYTF	TGCGCCAGCAGCGAGGGAGCTGGCTACACCTTC
TRBJ1-5	.	TRBV3-1/TRBV3-2	CASSQGGTGNQPQHF	TGTGCCAGCAGCCAAGGAGGTACAGGGAATCAGCCCCAGCATTTT
TRBJ2-2	.	TRBV7-9	CASSFGLGELFF	TGTGCCAGCAGCTTTGGCCTGGGGGAGCTGTTTTTT
TRBJ2-5	TRBD2	TRBV2	CASRLSLAGTQETQYF	TGTGCCAGCAGGCTTTCACTAGCGGGCACCCAAGAGACCCAGTACTTC
TRBJ1-6	TRBD1	TRBV5-8	CASSLGDRGFNSPLHF	TGTGCCAGCAGCTTGGGGGACAGGGGGTTCAATTCACCCCTCCACTTT
TRBJ1-1	.	TRBV28	CASSFQGPTEAFF	TGTGCCAGCAGTTTTCAGGGCCCCACTGAAGCTTTCTTT